In this sample, the clone carrying this T cell receptor (beta chain) turned up a few times. The target antigen is unknown. The germline V gene has CDR1 MGHDK and CDR2 SYGVNS. CDR3 length: 12 residues. Deletions cut 3 bases from V and 7 bases from J, with 4 bases between. Clones were read by immunoSEQ multiplex PCR, and TCRdb kept only the in-frame ones, dropping some. This repertoire shows 50,000 or so clones, about 89% found once; its top ten account for 6.5% to 8%. This record belongs to a study of PD-1 blockade in classical Hodgkin lymphoma. Regarding time point: cycle 4 day 1 (C4D1), after six to seven weeks of nivolumab. Each patient experienced a relapse that followed autologous stem cell transplantation, and brentuximab vedotin exposure varied. Patients' outcomes at their best amounted to complete response, partial response or progressive disease. Whole-study results and caveats: Newly diagnosed patients had baseline TCR diversity that was reportedly lower than that of healthy donors. CD8+ TCR diversity did not rise significantly by C4D1, unlike CD4+. Complete responders possessed baseline diversity comparable to newly diagnosed patients.

The receptor comes from a human donor with classical Hodgkin lymphoma. The rearrangement links TRBV25-1 to TRBJ1-6; D call uncertain. The source was peripheral blood mononuclear cells (PBMCs), collected before the fourth cycle of nivolumab. CDR3 sequence (DNA): TGTGCCAGCAGTGACGAGAATTCACCCCTCCACTTT. Protein sequence: CASSDENSPLHF.